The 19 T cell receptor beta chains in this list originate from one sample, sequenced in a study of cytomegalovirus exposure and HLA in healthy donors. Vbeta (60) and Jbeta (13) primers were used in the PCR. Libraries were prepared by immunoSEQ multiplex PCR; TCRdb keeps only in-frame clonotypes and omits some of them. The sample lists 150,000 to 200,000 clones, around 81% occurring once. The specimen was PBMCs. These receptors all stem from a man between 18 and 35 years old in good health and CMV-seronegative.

For the CDR3, the DNA is TGTGCCAGCAGCTTGGCTAGCTCCTACAATGAGCAGTTCTTC. It yields the protein CASSLASSYNEQFF. This rearrangement joins TRBV5-6 to TRBJ2-1; D is ambiguous. The CDR3 sequence is 14 residues long. Deletions cut 0 bases from V and 0 bases from J, with 4 bases between. Germline CDR1 reads SGHDT; CDR2 reads YYEEEE.

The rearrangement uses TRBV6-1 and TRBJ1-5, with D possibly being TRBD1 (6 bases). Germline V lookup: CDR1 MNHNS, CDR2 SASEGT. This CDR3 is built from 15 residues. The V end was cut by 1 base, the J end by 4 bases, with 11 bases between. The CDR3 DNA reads TGTGCCAGCAGTGAAGGCAGGGGCCAAAATCAGCCCCAGCATTTT. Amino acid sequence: CASSEGRGQNQPQHF.

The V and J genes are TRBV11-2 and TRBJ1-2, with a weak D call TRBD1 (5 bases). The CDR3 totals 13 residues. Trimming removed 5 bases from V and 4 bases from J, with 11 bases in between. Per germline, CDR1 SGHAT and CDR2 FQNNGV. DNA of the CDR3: TGTGCCAGCAGCCCAACAGGCCTCTATGGCTACACCTTC. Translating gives CASSPTGLYGYTF. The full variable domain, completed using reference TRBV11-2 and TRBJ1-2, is EAGVAQSPRYKIIEKRQSVAFWCNPISGHATLYWYQQILGQGPKLLIQFQNNGVVDDSQLPKDRFSAERLKGVDSTLKIQPAKLEDSAVYLCASSPTGLYGYTFGSGTRLTVV.

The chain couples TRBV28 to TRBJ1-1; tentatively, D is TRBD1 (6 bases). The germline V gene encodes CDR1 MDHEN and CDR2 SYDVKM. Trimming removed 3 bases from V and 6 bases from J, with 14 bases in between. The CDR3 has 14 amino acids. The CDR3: CASSFAGNRAEAFF. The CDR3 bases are TGTGCCAGCAGTTTCGCCGGCAACAGGGCTGAAGCTTTCTTT.

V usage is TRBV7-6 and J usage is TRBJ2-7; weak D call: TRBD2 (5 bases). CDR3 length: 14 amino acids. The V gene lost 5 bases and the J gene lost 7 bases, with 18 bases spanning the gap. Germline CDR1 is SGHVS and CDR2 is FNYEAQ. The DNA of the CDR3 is TGTGCCAGCAGCCCTCGGACGGACTCTTGGGAGCAGTACTTC. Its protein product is CASSPRTDSWEQYF.

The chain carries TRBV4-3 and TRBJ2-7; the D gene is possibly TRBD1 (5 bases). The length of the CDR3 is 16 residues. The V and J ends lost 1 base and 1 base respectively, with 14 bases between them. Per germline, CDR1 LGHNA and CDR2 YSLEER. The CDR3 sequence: CASSQAGFRVSYEQYF. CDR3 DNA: TGCGCCAGCAGCCAAGCTGGTTTCAGGGTATCCTACGAGCAGTACTTC.

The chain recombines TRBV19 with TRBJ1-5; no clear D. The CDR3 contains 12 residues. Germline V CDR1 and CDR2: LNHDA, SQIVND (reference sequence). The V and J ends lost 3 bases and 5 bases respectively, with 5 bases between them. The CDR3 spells CASSIIDQPQHF. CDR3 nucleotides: TGTGCCAGTAGTATTATCGATCAGCCCCAGCATTTT. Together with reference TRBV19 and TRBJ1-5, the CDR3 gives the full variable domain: DGGITQSPKYLFRKEGQNVTLSCEQNLNHDAMYWYRQDPGQGLRLIYYSQIVNDFQKGDIAEGYSVSREKKESFPLTVTSAQKNPTAFYLCASSIIDQPQHFGDGTRLSIL.

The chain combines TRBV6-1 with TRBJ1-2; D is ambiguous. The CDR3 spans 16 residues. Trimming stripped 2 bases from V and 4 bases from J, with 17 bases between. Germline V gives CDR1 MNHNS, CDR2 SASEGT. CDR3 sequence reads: CASSEWLQAATYGYTF. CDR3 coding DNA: TGTGCCAGCAGTGAATGGTTGCAGGCAGCTACCTATGGCTACACCTTC.

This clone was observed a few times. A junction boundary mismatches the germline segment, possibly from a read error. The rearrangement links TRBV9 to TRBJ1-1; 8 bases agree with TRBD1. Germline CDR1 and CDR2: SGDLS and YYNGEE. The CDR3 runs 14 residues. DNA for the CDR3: TGTGCCAGCAGCCCCCGACAGGGGAACGCTGAAGCTTTCTTT. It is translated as CASSPRQGNAEAFF.

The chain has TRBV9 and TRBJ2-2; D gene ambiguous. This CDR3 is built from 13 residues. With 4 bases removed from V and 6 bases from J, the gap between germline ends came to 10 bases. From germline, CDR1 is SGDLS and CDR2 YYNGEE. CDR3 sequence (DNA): TGTGCCAGCAGCCCTGATGGGCCCGGGGAGCTGTTTTTT. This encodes CASSPDGPGELFF.

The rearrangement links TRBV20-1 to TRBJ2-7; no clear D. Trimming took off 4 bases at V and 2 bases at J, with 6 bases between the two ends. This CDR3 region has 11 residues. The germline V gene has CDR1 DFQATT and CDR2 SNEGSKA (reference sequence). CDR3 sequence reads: CSATSTYEQYF. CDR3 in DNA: TGCAGTGCTACTTCTACCTACGAGCAGTACTTC.

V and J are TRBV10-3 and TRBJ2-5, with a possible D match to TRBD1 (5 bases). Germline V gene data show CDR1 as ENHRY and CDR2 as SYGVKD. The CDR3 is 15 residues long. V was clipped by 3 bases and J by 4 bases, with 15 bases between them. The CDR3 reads CAISDGAGFRETQYF. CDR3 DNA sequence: TGTGCCATCAGTGATGGGGCAGGGTTCCGAGAGACCCAGTACTTC.

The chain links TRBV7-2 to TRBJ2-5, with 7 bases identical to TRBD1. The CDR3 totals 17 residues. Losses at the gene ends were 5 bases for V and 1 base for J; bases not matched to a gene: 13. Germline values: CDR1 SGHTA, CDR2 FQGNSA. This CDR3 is CASSPKKVAGGQETQYF. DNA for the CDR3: TGTGCCAGCAGCCCAAAGAAGGTGGCAGGGGGCCAAGAGACCCAGTACTTC. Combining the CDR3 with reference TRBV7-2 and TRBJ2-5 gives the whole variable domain GAGVSQSPSNKVTEKGKDVELRCDPISGHTALYWYRQSLGQGLEFLIYFQGNSAPDKSGLPSDRFSAERTGGSVSTLTIQRTQQEDSAVYLCASSPKKVAGGQETQYFGPGTRLLVL.

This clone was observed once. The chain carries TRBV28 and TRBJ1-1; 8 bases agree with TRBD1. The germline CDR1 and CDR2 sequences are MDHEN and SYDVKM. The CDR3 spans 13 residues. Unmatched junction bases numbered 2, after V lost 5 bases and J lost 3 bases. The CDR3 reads CASSPTGDTEAFF. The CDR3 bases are TGTGCCAGCAGTCCGACAGGGGACACTGAAGCTTTCTTT.

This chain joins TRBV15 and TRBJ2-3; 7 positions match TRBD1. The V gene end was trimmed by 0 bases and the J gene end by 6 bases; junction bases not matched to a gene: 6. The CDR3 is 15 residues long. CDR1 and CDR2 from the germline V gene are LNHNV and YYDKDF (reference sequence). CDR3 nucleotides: TGTGCCACCAGCAGAGATGGTACAGGGGTGGATACGCAGTATTTT. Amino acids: CATSRDGTGVDTQYF.

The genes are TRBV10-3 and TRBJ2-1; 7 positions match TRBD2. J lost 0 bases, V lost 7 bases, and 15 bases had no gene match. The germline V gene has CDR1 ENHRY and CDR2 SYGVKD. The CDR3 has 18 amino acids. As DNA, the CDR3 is TGTGCCATCACCCCGGCTGACCACGGCGGGAGCTCCTACAATGAGCAGTTCTTC. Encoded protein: CAITPADHGGSSYNEQFF.

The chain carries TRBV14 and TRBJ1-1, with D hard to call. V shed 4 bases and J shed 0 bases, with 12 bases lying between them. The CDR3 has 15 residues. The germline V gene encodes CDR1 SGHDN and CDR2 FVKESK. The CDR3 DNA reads TGTGCCAGCAGCCCCGCGTTAGTTATGAACACTGAAGCTTTCTTT. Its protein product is CASSPALVMNTEAFF.

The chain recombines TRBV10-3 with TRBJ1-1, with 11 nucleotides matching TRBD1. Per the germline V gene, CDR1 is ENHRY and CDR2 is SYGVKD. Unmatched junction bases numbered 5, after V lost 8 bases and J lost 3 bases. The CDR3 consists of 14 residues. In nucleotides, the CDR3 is TGTGCCATCTCGGGACAGGGGGGCGACACTGAAGCTTTCTTT. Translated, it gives CAISGQGGDTEAFF.

Here the CDR3 DNA reads TGTGCCAGCAGCTTAATAGGACAGGGGGACACCGGGGAGCTGTTTTTT. Translating gives CASSLIGQGDTGELFF. This sequence joins TRBV7-2 and TRBJ2-2, with TRBD1 matching over 10 bases. V shed 2 bases and J 3 bases; nucleotides not matched to a gene: 3. The V gene's germline CDR1 is SGHTA and CDR2 FQGNSA. The CDR3 runs 16 residues.